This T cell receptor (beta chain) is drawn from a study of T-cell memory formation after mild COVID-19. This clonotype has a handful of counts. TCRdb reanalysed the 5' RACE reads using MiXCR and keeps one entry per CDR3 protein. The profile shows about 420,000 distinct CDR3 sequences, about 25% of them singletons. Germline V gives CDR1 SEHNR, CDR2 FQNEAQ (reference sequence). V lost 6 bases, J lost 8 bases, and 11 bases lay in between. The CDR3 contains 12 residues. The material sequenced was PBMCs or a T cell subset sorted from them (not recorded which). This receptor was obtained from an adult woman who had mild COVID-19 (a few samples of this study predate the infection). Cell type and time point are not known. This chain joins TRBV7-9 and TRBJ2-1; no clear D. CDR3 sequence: CASRPGPDEQFF. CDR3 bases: TGTGCCAGCAGACCAGGTCCAGATGAGCAGTTCTTC. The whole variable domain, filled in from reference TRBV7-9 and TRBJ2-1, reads DTGVSQNPRHKITKRGQNVTFRCDPISEHNRLYWYRQTLGQGPEFLTYFQNEAQLEKSRLLSDRFSAERPKGSFSTLEIQRTEQGDSAMYLCASRPGPDEQFFGPGTRLTVL.